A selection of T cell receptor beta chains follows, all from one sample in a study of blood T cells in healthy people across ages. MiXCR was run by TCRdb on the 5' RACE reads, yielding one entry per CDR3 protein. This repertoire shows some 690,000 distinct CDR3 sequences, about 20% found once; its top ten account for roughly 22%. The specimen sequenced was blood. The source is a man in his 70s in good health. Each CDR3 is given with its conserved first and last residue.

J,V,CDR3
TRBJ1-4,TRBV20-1,CSVSGDEKLFF
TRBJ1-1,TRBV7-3,CASSAGGANTEAFF
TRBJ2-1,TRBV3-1,CASSQGDRGGYNEQFF
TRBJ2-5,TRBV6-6,CASSYRDRQETQYF
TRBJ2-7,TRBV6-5,CASSYSGRPSGEQYF
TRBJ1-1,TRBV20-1,CSARDRLPEAFF
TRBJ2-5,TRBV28,CASSLSSPGSETQYF
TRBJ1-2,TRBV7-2,CASSSTGGNYGYTF
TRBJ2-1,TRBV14,CASSQGLAGAKFF
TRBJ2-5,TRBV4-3,CASRPELGGGETQYF
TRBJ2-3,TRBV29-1,CSAGGAITDTQYF
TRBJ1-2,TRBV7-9,CASSVGKNYGYTF
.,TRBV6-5,CASSSAGTRSYEQYF
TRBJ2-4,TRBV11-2,CASSATDRAQNIQYF
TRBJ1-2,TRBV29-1,CSVEVGTGRYGYTF
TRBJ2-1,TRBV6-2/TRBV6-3,CASSLRGVRRREQFF
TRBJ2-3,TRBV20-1,CSARGTSGGADTQYF
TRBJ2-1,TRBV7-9,CASSLVVGTNNEQFF
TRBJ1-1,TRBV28,CASTPVGGPINTEAFF
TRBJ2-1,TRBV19,CASNSLQIAGGYEQFF
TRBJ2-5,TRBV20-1,CSAQGQRGETQYF
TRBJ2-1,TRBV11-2,CASSPPQPNYNEQFF
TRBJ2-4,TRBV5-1,CASSLQGGRNIQYF
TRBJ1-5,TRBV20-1,CSAQAGTNSNQPQHF
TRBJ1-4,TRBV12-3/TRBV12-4,CASSFLGTGHEKLFF
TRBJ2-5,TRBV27,CASSLFWQETQYF
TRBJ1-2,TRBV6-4,CASSPFMGQGPYTF
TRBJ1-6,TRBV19,CASSIGGRIGGSPLHF